Below, 21 T cell receptor beta chains from the same sample are listed, as sequenced in a study of a mutant IDH1 vaccine in newly diagnosed glioma. TCRdb's table, derived via immunoSEQ multiplex PCR, lists solely in-frame clones and lacks some. Of about 70,000 clones in the sample, 65% to 85% are singletons; the top ten hold over 4%. The sample's time point: baseline, week 1 (first vaccination visit). Treatment meaning: pre-vaccination baseline after standard-of-care therapy. Sequencing used peripheral blood mononuclear cells (PBMCs), obtained from a glioma patient treated with radiotherapy, temozolomide or both. The receptors derive from a woman between 18 and 29 years old with glioma. Some clones in this sample may be carry-over from other donors' samples.

The chain links TRBV7-9 to TRBJ1-1, with D unresolved. This CDR3 is 13 amino acids long. The V end lost 1 base, the J end lost 1 base, and 4 bases lay between the germline ends. Per the germline V gene, CDR1 is SEHNR and CDR2 is FQNEAQ (reference sequence). The CDR3 DNA reads TGTGCCAGCAGCTTAGGAACGAACACTGAAGCTTTCTTT. It codes for CASSLGTNTEAFF.

The chain is built from TRBV15 and TRBJ2-7; no clear D. Germline CDR1 is LNHNV and CDR2 is YYDKDF (reference sequence). V was clipped by 5 bases and J by 0 bases, with 5 bases between them. The CDR3 consists of 12 residues. For the CDR3, the DNA is TGTGCCACCAGCTGGGGCTCCTACGAGCAGTACTTC. Amino acid sequence: CATSWGSYEQYF.

This clone showed up just once. The chain has TRBV10-3 and TRBJ2-7, with TRBD1 identical over 9 bases. J lost 9 bases, V lost 6 bases, and 12 bases had no gene match. Germline V gives CDR1 ENHRY, CDR2 SYGVKD. The CDR3 covers 14 residues. This CDR3 reads CAISRDRVLRGQYF. Here the CDR3 DNA reads TGTGCCATCAGCCGGGACAGGGTACTACGGGGGCAGTACTTC.

The chain couples TRBV29-1 to TRBJ1-2, with TRBD1 matching over 7 bases. CDR1 and CDR2 (germline): SQVTM, ANQGSEA. The CDR3 runs 12 residues. After removal of 6 bases from V and 4 bases from J, the junction contained 5 bases not matched to a gene. CDR3 in amino acids: CSVRQGVYGYTF. Written as DNA, the CDR3 is TGCAGCGTGAGACAGGGCGTCTATGGCTACACCTTC. Full variable domain (missing parts from reference TRBV29-1 and TRBJ1-2): SAVISQKPSRDICQRGTSLTIQCQVDSQVTMMFWYRQQPGQSLTLIATANQGSEATYESGFVIDKFPISRPNLTFSTLTVSNMSPEDSSIYLCSVRQGVYGYTFGSGTRLTVV.

The rearrangement joins TRBV6-5 to TRBJ2-7; D perhaps matches TRBD1 (6 bases). The CDR3 totals 14 residues. Trimming shortened V by 1 base and J by 4 bases, and 11 bases separated the two germline ends. Looked up from germline, CDR1 is MNHEY and CDR2 is SVGAGI. Here the CDR3 DNA reads TGTGCCAGCAGTTACTGGGCAGGGGAATACGAGCAGTACTTC. The encoded protein is CASSYWAGEYEQYF.

This chain links TRBV5-1 with TRBJ2-2; TRBD1 aligns across 8 bases. CDR3 length equals 15 residues. The trim removed 5 bases at V and 1 base at J, leaving 4 bases unmatched. The germline V gene has CDR1 SGHRS and CDR2 YFSETQ. The CDR3 nucleotides are TGCGCCAGCAGATCAGGGACAGGGAACACCGGGGAGCTGTTTTTT. Its translation is CASRSGTGNTGELFF.

The chain combines TRBV5-4 with TRBJ2-1; TRBD2 aligns across 12 bases. The CDR3 totals 14 residues. V shed 4 bases, J shed 9 bases, and the junction held 5 bases outside the gene matches. Germline V gives CDR1 SGHNT, CDR2 YYREEE (reference sequence). This CDR3 is CASSLTSGSGEQFF. The CDR3 DNA sequence: TGTGCCAGCAGCCTGACTAGCGGGAGTGGTGAGCAGTTCTTC.

This chain links TRBV7-2 with TRBJ1-1, with D unclear. Germline CDR1 SGHTA, CDR2 FQGNSA. CDR3 size: 10 residues. The V end lost 5 bases, the J end lost 9 bases, and 7 bases lay between the germline ends. CDR3 amino acids: CASSQIQAFF. The CDR3 DNA follows: TGTGCCAGCAGCCAGATACAAGCTTTCTTT. The full variable domain, in which reference TRBV7-2 and TRBJ1-1 provide the parts outside the CDR3, is GAGVSQSPSNKVTEKGKDVELRCDPISGHTALYWYRQSLGQGLEFLIYFQGNSAPDKSGLPSDRFSAERTGGSVSTLTIQRTQQEDSAVYLCASSQIQAFFGQGTRLTVV.

This rearrangement joins TRBV6-1 to TRBJ1-1; perhaps TRBD1 as D (5 bases). V was clipped by 2 bases and J by 1 base, with 11 bases between them. The CDR3 extends over 15 amino acids. Germline CDR1 MNHNS, CDR2 SASEGT. CDR3 DNA sequence: TGTGCCAGCAGTGAAAGGGGTCGGGGGAACACTGAAGCTTTCTTT. Translation: CASSERGRGNTEAFF.

The J gene is TRBJ2-2, the V gene TRBV6-6; D remains ambiguous. This CDR3 contains 13 residues. V was trimmed by 6 bases and J by 6 bases, leaving 11 bases between them. Germline V gene lookup returns CDR1 MNHNY and CDR2 SVGAGI (reference sequence). Written as DNA, the CDR3 is TGTGCCAGCAGCCGCCGGTGGGCCGGGGAGCTGTTTTTT. Residues: CASSRRWAGELFF.

As regards this clone: Other DNA variants within this sample encode the same CDR3. CDR3 sequence: CASSLTGGNQPQHF. CDR3 nucleotides: TGTGCCAGCAGCTTGACAGGGGGAAATCAGCCCCAGCATTTT. This rearrangement joins TRBV7-3 to TRBJ1-5; TRBD1 matches at 9 bases. The CDR3 totals 14 residues. Germline assignment: CDR1 SGHTA and CDR2 FQGTGA. V lost 3 bases to trimming and J lost 4 bases; unmatched junction nucleotides: 1.

A single count supports this clone. The rearrangement joins TRBV5-1 to TRBJ1-1; 8 bases line up with TRBD1. The CDR3 is 15 amino acids. Germline V gives CDR1 SGHRS, CDR2 YFSETQ. Trimming took 0 bases from V and 3 from J; bases not matched to a gene: 4. The CDR3 DNA is TGCGCCAGCAGCTTGGCAGGGGGCAGGGACACTGAAGCTTTCTTT. This encodes CASSLAGGRDTEAFF.

This sequence joins TRBV6-6 and TRBJ2-5; 11 nucleotides agree with TRBD2. Matching the DNA end better, TRBJ2-7 makes the J call doubtful. CDR1 is MNHNY, CDR2 SVGAGI, per germline (reference sequence). This CDR3 comprises 15 residues. CDR3 region: CASSDGTSGSYEQYF. Here the CDR3 DNA reads TGTGCCAGCAGTGATGGGACTAGCGGCTCCTACGAGCAGTACTTC.

The chain employs TRBV6-1 and TRBJ1-1; no definite D call. Trimming cost V 7 bases and J 0 bases, with 3 bases left between them. The CDR3 extends over 11 amino acids. Germline CDR1 is MNHNS and CDR2 is SASEGT. The DNA for the CDR3 is TGTGCCAGCATGGTGAACACTGAAGCTTTCTTT. Amino acid sequence: CASMVNTEAFF.

V usage is TRBV11-2 and J usage is TRBJ2-4, with 12 bases lining up with TRBD2. Germline-derived CDR1 and CDR2 are SGHAT and FQNNGV. CDR3 size: 13 residues. The V segment lost 3 bases and the J segment 11 bases; nucleotides outside the gene matches: 2. The CDR3 nucleotides are TGTGCCAGCAGCTTTGGGACTAGCGGGTTTCAGTACTTC. Translating gives CASSFGTSGFQYF.

The chain joins TRBV6-5 to TRBJ1-6; a weak D match, TRBD1 (5 bases). Trimming cost V 4 bases and J 5 bases, with 9 bases left between them. This CDR3 has 14 residues. Germline lookup yields CDR1 MNHEY and CDR2 SVGAGI. CDR3 sequence (DNA): TGTGCCAGCAGTTTCGGACAAGATAATTCACCCCTCCACTTT. This sequence encodes CASSFGQDNSPLHF.

CDR3 DNA: TGCGCCAGCAGCCTCTTTTTCGGTACGGTGGATGGCTACACCTTC. This translates into CASSLFFGTVDGYTF. The chain is built from TRBV5-1 and TRBJ1-2; D remains unclear. Germline loops: CDR1 SGHRS, CDR2 YFSETQ. The ends were cut back, 4 bases at V and 6 bases at J, with 19 bases in the middle. CDR3 size: 15 residues.

This chain connects TRBV10-1 to TRBJ2-3; D is unclear. Germline values: CDR1 WNHNN, CDR2 SYGVQD (reference sequence). The V gene lost 10 bases and the J gene lost 9 bases, with 8 bases spanning the gap. CDR3 size: 9 residues. CDR3 loop: CATPSTQYF. In DNA, the CDR3 is TGCGCCACCCCTTCGACGCAGTATTTT.

The chain joins TRBV7-6 to TRBJ2-2; the D is unclear. Trimming stripped 1 base from V and 4 bases from J, with 7 bases between. There are 14 residues in the CDR3. The germline CDR1 and CDR2 sequences are SGHVS and FNYEAQ. The CDR3 coding sequence is TGTGCCAGCAGCTTAGTTAAGGTCACCGGGGAGCTGTTTTTT. Translating it yields CASSLVKVTGELFF.

The table lists this clone with a few counts. The genes are TRBV4-1 and TRBJ1-1; no definite D call. CDR1 and CDR2 from the germline V gene are MGHRA and YSYEKL. V gave up 0 bases and J gave up 12 bases, with 17 bases separating them. The CDR3 extends over 14 amino acids. The CDR3 coding sequence is TGCGCCAGCAGCCAAGATAGGAGCGCGGTCGAAACTTTCTTT. It specifies CASSQDRSAVETFF.

The rearrangement links TRBV20-1 to TRBJ2-1; D gene ambiguous. CDR1 DFQATT and CDR2 SNEGSKA come from the germline V gene (reference sequence). This CDR3 comprises 11 residues. V gave up 5 bases and J gave up 8 bases, with 10 bases separating them. The CDR3 DNA follows: TGCAGTGCTCCCCGGCATCATGAGCAGTTCTTC. Its protein is CSAPRHHEQFF.